This record covers a single T cell receptor beta chain. These data belong to a study of shared T cell receptors in the human thymus. Sequenced by immunoSEQ multiplex PCR; TCRdb stores in-frame clones only, minus some. In the table there are 720,000 or so clones, approximately 85% of which are singletons. J lost 7 bases, V lost 0 bases, and 8 bases had no gene match. This CDR3 is 15 amino acids long. Germline V gene data show CDR1 as SGHRS and CDR2 as YFSETQ. Another study also made use of these data, one on human thymus T cells.

The V gene is TRBV5-1, the J gene TRBJ1-2, with 8 nucleotides matching TRBD1. The material sequenced was thymocytes. The receptor comes from a girl under three years old with a congenital heart defect. DNA of the CDR3: TGCGCCAGCAGCTTGGGGTCAGGGGGCTATAGTGGCTACACCTTC. This sequence encodes CASSLGSGGYSGYTF.